What follows describes a single T cell receptor (beta chain). V lost 4 bases to trimming and J lost 3 bases, with 13 bases between them. CDR3 length: 14 residues. The germline V gene has CDR1 SGHDN and CDR2 FVKESK. This entry is derived from a study of blood T cell repertoires in COVID-19. Seattle patients were enrolled while actively infected and followed longitudinally. The data were produced by immunoSEQ multiplex PCR, yet TCRdb's version contains in-frame clones alone and is incomplete. Of approximately 290,000 clones detected, approximately 83% appear once; the ten largest clones hold approximately 15%.

The material sequenced was peripheral blood. This TCR came from a person between 70 and 80 years old with COVID-19, enrolled during active disease. V usage is TRBV14 and J usage is TRBJ2-7; no firm D call. CDR3 coding DNA: TGTGCCAGCAGCCCCTCCGACTGGAACTACGAGCAGTACTTC. Amino acids: CASSPSDWNYEQYF.